Listed below are T cell receptor beta chains from one sample, sequenced in a study of blood T cells in healthy people across ages. TCRdb reanalysed the 5' RACE reads using MiXCR and keeps one entry per CDR3 protein. The sample contains around 870,000 distinct CDR3 sequences, 29% of which appear only once. The sequencing input was blood. The source of these receptors is a woman at least 80 years old in good health. The CDR3 runs from the conserved cysteine through the conserved F or W. A D gene is named only where the DNA matches it firmly. Clone size is given for some rows only: seen once, a few or many times, or a class if the clone is expanded.

V gene: TRBV7-8; clone size: .; CDR3 length: 15; J gene: TRBJ2-7; D gene: TRBD1; CDR3 protein: CASRPRQGGSYEQYF; CDR3 DNA: TGTGCCAGCAGGCCACGACAGGGGGGTTCCTACGAGCAGTACTTC
V gene: TRBV15; clone size: many; CDR3 length: 14; J gene: TRBJ1-4; D gene: .; CDR3 protein: CATRQGGKNEKLFF; CDR3 DNA: TGTGCCACCCGGCAGGGAGGAAAGAATGAAAAACTGTTTTTT
V gene: TRBV20-1; clone size: once; CDR3 length: 14; J gene: TRBJ2-5; D gene: .; CDR3 protein: CSASKQVGYSEQYF; CDR3 DNA: TGCAGTGCTAGTAAGCAGGTCGGGTACAGTGAGCAGTACTTC
V gene: TRBV12-3/TRBV12-4; clone size: many; CDR3 length: 16; J gene: TRBJ2-3; D gene: TRBD1; CDR3 protein: CASSSGQGNMRDTQYF; CDR3 DNA: TGTGCCAGCAGTTCCGGACAGGGGAATATGAGAGATACGCAGTATTTT
V gene: TRBV5-6; clone size: many; CDR3 length: 11; J gene: TRBJ2-6; D gene: .; CDR3 protein: CASSLDQGLTF; CDR3 DNA: TGTGCCAGCAGCTTGGATCAGGGGCTGACTTTC
V gene: TRBV20-1; clone size: few; CDR3 length: 14; J gene: TRBJ2-1; D gene: TRBD1; CDR3 protein: CSARSGTVLNEQFF; CDR3 DNA: TGCAGTGCTAGAAGTGGGACAGTACTAAATGAGCAGTTCTTC
V gene: TRBV12-3/TRBV12-4; clone size: .; CDR3 length: 15; J gene: TRBJ1-4; D gene: .; CDR3 protein: CASSPRQPTNEKLFF; CDR3 DNA: TGTGCCAGCAGTCCCCGACAGCCAACTAATGAAAAACTGTTTTTT
V gene: TRBV20-1; clone size: few; CDR3 length: 14; J gene: TRBJ2-7; D gene: .; CDR3 protein: CSAGNAGTSYEQYF; CDR3 DNA: TGCAGTGCTGGGAATGCGGGTACTTCCTACGAGCAGTACTTC
V gene: TRBV6-1; clone size: many; CDR3 length: 15; J gene: TRBJ2-1; D gene: TRBD2; CDR3 protein: CASSKLSGGYNEQFF; CDR3 DNA: TGTGCCAGCAGTAAATTAAGCGGGGGTTACAATGAGCAGTTCTTC
V gene: TRBV4-1; clone size: many; CDR3 length: 12; J gene: TRBJ2-3; D gene: .; CDR3 protein: CASSQSGDTQYF; CDR3 DNA: TGCGCCAGCAGCCAGTCTGGGGATACGCAGTATTTT
V gene: TRBV6-2/TRBV6-3; clone size: many; CDR3 length: 16; J gene: TRBJ2-1; D gene: TRBD1; CDR3 protein: CASSRGQGVGMDEQFF; CDR3 DNA: TGTGCCAGCAGCCGTGGACAGGGCGTAGGTATGGATGAGCAGTTCTTC
V gene: TRBV18; clone size: many; CDR3 length: 17; J gene: TRBJ2-3; D gene: .; CDR3 protein: CASSPPGPLAGTDTQYF; CDR3 DNA: TGTGCCAGCTCACCGCCGGGACCCCTAGCAGGCACAGATACGCAGTATTTT
V gene: TRBV30; clone size: .; CDR3 length: 14; J gene: TRBJ1-6; D gene: .; CDR3 protein: CAWLTGTPNSPLHF; CDR3 DNA: TGTGCCTGGTTGACCGGGACACCTAATTCACCCCTCCACTTT
V gene: TRBV7-2; clone size: many; CDR3 length: 13; J gene: TRBJ2-7; D gene: TRBD1; CDR3 protein: CASSSDRAHEQYF; CDR3 DNA: TGTGCCAGCAGTTCAGACAGGGCCCACGAGCAGTACTTC
V gene: TRBV7-2; clone size: many; CDR3 length: 13; J gene: TRBJ2-7; D gene: .; CDR3 protein: CASSSLVGFEQYF; CDR3 DNA: TGTGCCAGCAGCTCCTTGGTGGGTTTCGAGCAGTACTTC
V gene: TRBV6-5; clone size: many; CDR3 length: 16; J gene: TRBJ1-2; D gene: TRBD1; CDR3 protein: CASSSMTGGSPYGYTF; CDR3 DNA: TGTGCCAGCAGTTCCATGACAGGGGGCTCCCCCTATGGCTACACCTTC
V gene: TRBV12-3/TRBV12-4; clone size: many; CDR3 length: 14; J gene: TRBJ1-6; D gene: .; CDR3 protein: CASSLADLNSPLHF; CDR3 DNA: TGTGCCAGCAGTTTAGCGGATTTAAATTCACCCCTCCACTTT
V gene: TRBV5-1; clone size: .; CDR3 length: 14; J gene: TRBJ2-7; D gene: .; CDR3 protein: CASSEGLQGSEHYF; CDR3 DNA: TGCGCCAGCAGCGAGGGATTACAGGGTTCCGAGCACTACTTC
V gene: TRBV9; clone size: many; CDR3 length: 16; J gene: TRBJ2-1; D gene: .; CDR3 protein: CASSVRLSSSYNEQFF; CDR3 DNA: TGTGCCAGCAGCGTCCGACTGTCGAGCTCCTACAATGAGCAGTTCTTC
V gene: TRBV6-2/TRBV6-3; clone size: many; CDR3 length: 15; J gene: TRBJ2-7; D gene: .; CDR3 protein: CASSRGARASYEQYF; CDR3 DNA: TGTGCCAGCAGCAGGGGGGCCAGGGCCTCCTACGAGCAGTACTTC
V gene: TRBV7-2; clone size: many; CDR3 length: 14; J gene: TRBJ2-1; D gene: .; CDR3 protein: CASSFFSSANEQFF; CDR3 DNA: TGTGCCAGCAGCTTTTTTAGTTCGGCGAATGAGCAGTTCTTC
V gene: TRBV7-8; clone size: .; CDR3 length: 17; J gene: TRBJ2-1; D gene: .; CDR3 protein: CASSADYFMHIYNEQFF; CDR3 DNA: TGTGCCAGCAGCGCAGACTATTTTATGCACATCTACAATGAGCAGTTCTTC
V gene: TRBV6-4; clone size: .; CDR3 length: 15; J gene: TRBJ2-1; D gene: TRBD1; CDR3 protein: CASSLDRYTYNEQFF; CDR3 DNA: TGTGCCAGCAGTCTGGACAGGTACACCTACAATGAGCAGTTCTTC
V gene: TRBV12-3/TRBV12-4; clone size: many; CDR3 length: 16; J gene: TRBJ2-3; D gene: TRBD2; CDR3 protein: CASNLAGGRLTDTQYF; CDR3 DNA: TGTGCCAGCAACCTAGCGGGGGGCCGACTCACAGATACGCAGTATTTT
V gene: TRBV12-3/TRBV12-4; clone size: .; CDR3 length: 14; J gene: TRBJ2-2; D gene: .; CDR3 protein: CASTVGANTGELFF; CDR3 DNA: TGTGCCAGCACTGTTGGGGCGAACACCGGGGAGCTGTTTTTT
V gene: TRBV7-9; clone size: few; CDR3 length: 18; J gene: TRBJ1-5; D gene: TRBD1; CDR3 protein: CASSSQTGSVGSNQPQHF; CDR3 DNA: TGTGCCAGCAGCTCACAGACAGGGTCAGTCGGAAGCAATCAGCCCCAGCATTTT
V gene: TRBV6-5; clone size: .; CDR3 length: 16; J gene: TRBJ2-7; D gene: TRBD1; CDR3 protein: CASSYGTAFSSYEQYF; CDR3 DNA: TGTGCCAGCAGTTACGGGACAGCTTTCAGCTCCTACGAGCAGTACTTC
V gene: TRBV14; clone size: many; CDR3 length: 17; J gene: TRBJ2-5; D gene: .; CDR3 protein: CASSQGSRGPIRETQYF; CDR3 DNA: TGTGCCAGCAGCCAAGGGTCTCGCGGGCCGATCAGAGAGACCCAGTACTTC
V gene: TRBV6-6; clone size: .; CDR3 length: 15; J gene: TRBJ1-1; D gene: .; CDR3 protein: CASSTEQGWDTEAFF; CDR3 DNA: TGTGCCAGCAGTACCGAACAGGGATGGGACACTGAAGCTTTCTTT
V gene: TRBV7-6; clone size: .; CDR3 length: 14; J gene: TRBJ1-6; D gene: .; CDR3 protein: CASSSGVGNSPLHF; CDR3 DNA: TGTGCCAGCAGCTCGGGGGTGGGCAATTCACCCCTCCACTTT
V gene: TRBV5-5; clone size: many; CDR3 length: 15; J gene: TRBJ2-3; D gene: .; CDR3 protein: CASSLFGPNTDTQYF; CDR3 DNA: TGTGCCAGCAGCTTGTTCGGCCCGAACACAGATACGCAGTATTTT
V gene: TRBV3-1; clone size: many; CDR3 length: 15; J gene: TRBJ1-2; D gene: .; CDR3 protein: CASSQGSDGNYGYTF; CDR3 DNA: TGTGCCAGCAGCCAAGGATCGGACGGAAACTATGGCTACACCTTC
V gene: TRBV27; clone size: .; CDR3 length: 13; J gene: TRBJ2-7; D gene: .; CDR3 protein: CASSFWQDDEQYF; CDR3 DNA: TGTGCCAGCAGTTTTTGGCAGGACGACGAGCAGTACTTC
V gene: TRBV7-2; clone size: many; CDR3 length: 14; J gene: TRBJ2-7; D gene: .; CDR3 protein: CASSFLGSSYEQYF; CDR3 DNA: TGTGCCAGCAGCTTTTTGGGGAGCTCCTACGAGCAGTACTTC
V gene: TRBV20-1; clone size: few; CDR3 length: 15; J gene: TRBJ1-5; D gene: TRBD1; CDR3 protein: CSAREARGGNQPQHF; CDR3 DNA: TGCAGTGCTAGAGAGGCCAGGGGGGGCAATCAGCCCCAGCATTTT
V gene: TRBV7-2; clone size: many; CDR3 length: 12; J gene: TRBJ2-5; D gene: TRBD1; CDR3 protein: CASSKDRETQYF; CDR3 DNA: TGTGCCAGCAGCAAGGACAGGGAGACCCAGTACTTC
V gene: TRBV6-5; clone size: many; CDR3 length: 15; J gene: TRBJ2-6; D gene: .; CDR3 protein: CASSKLGSGANVLTF; CDR3 DNA: TGTGCCAGCAGTAAACTGGGCTCTGGGGCCAACGTCCTGACTTTC
V gene: TRBV20-1; clone size: .; CDR3 length: 16; J gene: TRBJ1-5; D gene: .; CDR3 protein: CSAKTSGQLGNQPQHF; CDR3 DNA: TGCAGTGCTAAAACCAGCGGACAGCTTGGGAATCAGCCCCAGCATTTT
V gene: TRBV29-1; clone size: many; CDR3 length: 15; J gene: TRBJ2-1; D gene: TRBD2; CDR3 protein: CSDRIAGGGYNEQFF; CDR3 DNA: TGCAGCGACCGTATAGCGGGGGGGGGCTACAATGAGCAGTTCTTC
V gene: TRBV7-2; clone size: many; CDR3 length: 17; J gene: TRBJ2-6; D gene: TRBD1; CDR3 protein: CASCRLGTDSGANVLTF; CDR3 DNA: TGTGCCAGCTGTCGATTAGGGACAGACTCTGGGGCCAACGTCCTGACTTTC
V gene: TRBV20-1; clone size: many; CDR3 length: 13; J gene: TRBJ1-2; D gene: .; CDR3 protein: CSASKTGIYGYTF; CDR3 DNA: TGCAGTGCTAGTAAAACAGGAATCTATGGCTACACCTTC
V gene: TRBV6-6; clone size: .; CDR3 length: 13; J gene: TRBJ1-3; D gene: TRBD1; CDR3 protein: CASSPGQSGTIYF; CDR3 DNA: TGTGCCAGCAGTCCGGGACAGTCAGGTACCATATATTTT
V gene: TRBV5-1; clone size: many; CDR3 length: 13; J gene: TRBJ2-3; D gene: .; CDR3 protein: CASSLTGFEAQYF; CDR3 DNA: TGCGCCAGCAGCTTGACAGGGTTTGAAGCGCAGTATTTT
V gene: TRBV5-1; clone size: once; CDR3 length: 14; J gene: TRBJ2-1; D gene: .; CDR3 protein: CASSSGGGNNEQFF; CDR3 DNA: TGCGCCAGTTCTAGCGGAGGGGGCAACAATGAGCAGTTCTTC
V gene: TRBV20-1; clone size: few; CDR3 length: 15; J gene: TRBJ1-5; D gene: .; CDR3 protein: CSARVGRGSNQPRHF; CDR3 DNA: .
V gene: TRBV20-1; clone size: many; CDR3 length: 12; J gene: TRBJ2-1; D gene: .; CDR3 protein: CSARDSWVEQFF; CDR3 DNA: TGCAGTGCTAGAGATTCTTGGGTTGAGCAGTTCTTC
V gene: TRBV5-1; clone size: .; CDR3 length: 17; J gene: TRBJ2-5; D gene: .; CDR3 protein: CASNLLPSRGGPETQYF; CDR3 DNA: TGCGCCAGCAACTTGCTTCCCTCCCGGGGAGGACCAGAGACCCAGTACTTC
V gene: TRBV4-2; clone size: many; CDR3 length: 16; J gene: TRBJ2-3; D gene: TRBD2; CDR3 protein: CASSQARGGVTDTQYF; CDR3 DNA: TGTGCCAGCAGCCAAGCCCGCGGGGGGGTCACAGATACGCAGTATTTT
V gene: TRBV7-2; clone size: many; CDR3 length: 13; J gene: TRBJ2-7; D gene: .; CDR3 protein: CASSSSSGWEQYF; CDR3 DNA: TGTGCCAGCAGCTCGTCGTCGGGTTGGGAGCAGTACTTC
V gene: TRBV28; clone size: few; CDR3 length: 15; J gene: TRBJ2-7; D gene: .; CDR3 protein: CASSAPRGSAYEQYF; CDR3 DNA: TGTGCCAGCAGTGCCCCTAGGGGGTCAGCCTACGAGCAGTACTTC
V gene: TRBV7-2; clone size: many; CDR3 length: 14; J gene: TRBJ2-5; D gene: .; CDR3 protein: CASSPHGAQETQYF; CDR3 DNA: TGTGCCAGCAGCCCCCACGGGGCCCAAGAGACCCAGTACTTC
V gene: TRBV12-3/TRBV12-4; clone size: .; CDR3 length: 14; J gene: TRBJ2-1; D gene: TRBD2; CDR3 protein: CASTIQGGVNEQFF; CDR3 DNA: TGTGCCAGCACCATTCAGGGAGGGGTGAATGAGCAGTTCTTC
V gene: TRBV29-1; clone size: many; CDR3 length: 14; J gene: TRBJ2-7; D gene: .; CDR3 protein: CSVSGHPSSYEQYF; CDR3 DNA: TGCAGCGTCTCGGGACACCCGAGCTCCTACGAGCAGTACTTC
V gene: TRBV12-3/TRBV12-4; clone size: many; CDR3 length: 13; J gene: TRBJ1-2; D gene: TRBD1; CDR3 protein: CASTEGQGGGYTF; CDR3 DNA: TGTGCCAGCACCGAAGGACAGGGGGGTGGCTACACCTTC
V gene: TRBV7-2; clone size: many; CDR3 length: 16; J gene: TRBJ1-6; D gene: .; CDR3 protein: CASSLRILQNNSPLHF; CDR3 DNA: TGTGCCAGCAGCTTACGAATTCTCCAAAATAATTCACCCCTCCACTTT
V gene: TRBV20-1; clone size: few; CDR3 length: 14; J gene: TRBJ1-6; D gene: .; CDR3 protein: CSARTNGNNSPLHF; CDR3 DNA: TGCAGTGCTAGAACTAACGGGAATAATTCACCCCTCCACTTT
V gene: TRBV7-2; clone size: many; CDR3 length: 16; J gene: TRBJ2-5; D gene: .; CDR3 protein: CASSARAAPGVETQYF; CDR3 DNA: TGTGCCAGCAGCGCACGGGCGGCCCCAGGGGTTGAGACCCAGTACTTC
V gene: TRBV7-2; clone size: many; CDR3 length: 17; J gene: TRBJ2-1; D gene: TRBD1; CDR3 protein: CASSPTGDSFSYNEQFF; CDR3 DNA: TGTGCCAGCAGCCCGACAGGGGACAGCTTCTCCTACAATGAGCAGTTCTTC